Given below is one T cell receptor beta chain in context. Everyone who took part was about 18 to 90 years old, and they came from about 25 US areas. Participant-reported clinical history was the basis for cohort assignment. This sample was taken from a study of blood T cell repertoires in COVID-19. This table comes from immunoSEQ multiplex PCR, and its TCRdb copy is limited to in-frame clones, with some not included. Seen here are approximately 250,000 clones, 80% to 90% observed once, and the top ten hold roughly 4%. The V and J ends lost 2 bases and 4 bases respectively, with 10 bases between them. Germline loops: CDR1 MNHEY, CDR2 SVGAGI. This CDR3 is 14 amino acids long.

The clonotype was recovered from a young woman with acute COVID-19. The sequenced sample consisted of PBMCs or T cells enriched from blood (not recorded which). V gene TRBV6-5 combines with J gene TRBJ2-3; D gene uncertain. As DNA, the CDR3 is TGTGCCAGCAGTTACGCGTTAGCCGCAGATACGCAGTATTTT. Protein product: CASSYALAADTQYF.